This entry lists 8 T cell receptor beta chains sequenced from one sample in a study of blood T cell repertoires in COVID-19. Clones were read by immunoSEQ multiplex PCR, and TCRdb kept only the in-frame ones, dropping some. The sample consists of a few hundred thousand clones, around nine tenths of them appearing once. The sample comprised PBMCs or T cells enriched from blood (not recorded which). These receptors were collected from a middle-aged woman who had recovered from COVID-19.

The rearrangement joins TRBV10-3 to TRBJ2-7, with D possibly being TRBD2 (5 bases). CDR1 ENHRY and CDR2 SYGVKD come from the germline V gene. Trimming pared 8 bases from V and 3 bases from J, leaving 5 bases between. The CDR3 extends over 10 amino acids. CDR3 loop: CAIGGYEQYF. The DNA of the CDR3 is TGTGCCATCGGAGGCTACGAGCAGTACTTC.

The CDR3 here is CAWNSGSMADTQYF. Here the CDR3 DNA reads TGTGCCTGGAACAGCGGGAGTATGGCAGATACGCAGTATTTT. The chain couples TRBV30 to TRBJ2-3; 8 nucleotides match TRBD2. The germline CDR1 and CDR2 sequences are GTSNPN and SVGIG (reference sequence). This CDR3 is 14 amino acids long. V lost 4 bases and J lost 4; bases outside the gene matches: 7.

The chain employs TRBV6-5 and TRBJ2-5; D is uncertain. This CDR3 is built from 10 residues. Trimming cost V 6 bases and J 4 bases, with 3 bases left between them. Germline V CDR1 and CDR2: MNHEY, SVGAGI. Here the CDR3 reads CASSLETQYF. CDR3 in DNA: TGTGCCAGCAGCCTAGAGACCCAGTACTTC.

The chain couples TRBV5-1 to TRBJ1-6, with D perhaps TRBD1 (5 bases). The germline gives CDR1 SGHRS, CDR2 YFSETQ. The CDR3 runs 15 residues. Between the trimmed V and J ends, which lost 1 base and 10 bases, there was a span of 15 bases. The CDR3 protein is CASSLRQGEYSPLHF. In nucleotides, the CDR3 is TGCGCCAGCAGCTTGAGGCAGGGCGAGTACTCACCCCTCCACTTT.

This clone was observed once. The chain couples TRBV19 to TRBJ1-5; 9 bases line up with TRBD1. CDR3 size: 15 residues. The V segment lost 1 base and the J segment 6 bases; nucleotides outside the gene matches: 4. The germline V gene has CDR1 LNHDA and CDR2 SQIVND (reference sequence). The CDR3 protein is CASSIVGQGAQPQHF. The CDR3 coding sequence is TGTGCCAGTAGTATAGTGGGACAGGGAGCTCAGCCCCAGCATTTT.

This rearrangement joins TRBV28 to TRBJ1-2, with D maybe TRBD1 (5 bases). This CDR3 is 11 amino acids long. Trimming left V 8 bases short and J 3 bases short, with 7 bases between. Germline CDR1 reads MDHEN; CDR2 reads SYDVKM. This chain's CDR3 is CASGADYGYTF. The DNA of the CDR3 is TGTGCCAGCGGGGCGGACTATGGCTACACCTTC.

The chain uses TRBV12-3 or TRBV12-4 and TRBJ1-2; weak D call: TRBD1 (5 bases). The CDR3 loop spans 13 amino acids. The V and J ends lost 6 bases and 3 bases respectively, with 11 bases between them. CDR3 residues: CASRPGRDYGYTF. DNA for the CDR3: TGTGCCAGCAGGCCCGGCAGGGACTATGGCTACACCTTC.

The chain uses TRBV19 and TRBJ2-7; 9 bases are a match to TRBD2. Per germline, CDR1 LNHDA and CDR2 SQIVND (reference sequence). V lost 4 bases to trimming and J lost 6 bases; unmatched junction nucleotides: 13. CDR3 length equals 16 residues. CDR3 coding DNA: TGTGCCAGTAGTACGGCGGGGGGGACAGTCCGCGGCGAGCAGTACTTC. It is translated as CASSTAGGTVRGEQYF.